The clone carrying this T cell receptor (beta chain) showed up just a few times. Its matching antigen is unknown. Per germline, CDR1 SQVTM and CDR2 ANQGSEA. V was pared by 6 bases and J by 6 bases, with 24 bases between. The CDR3 spans 15 residues. This sample stems from a study of response to subunit inactivated influenza vaccine. TCRdb reanalysed the RT-PCR reads using MiXCR and keeps one entry per CDR3 protein. The sample gives around 850,000 distinct CDR3 sequences, about a fifth of which show up once; approximately 11% is in the top ten. Whole-study results and caveats: Researchers suggested that each seasonal influenza vaccination recruits few new T cells.

The clonotype was recovered from a man aged 50 to 59 who received an inactivated influenza vaccine. The source was PBMCs from blood, collected 4 to 6 days after vaccination. V gene TRBV29-1 combines with J gene TRBJ2-7; D tentatively reads TRBD1 or TRBD2 (6 bases each). Here the CDR3 DNA reads TGCAGCGTCACACTCGTACAGGGAGGTGGTCGCGAGCAGTACTTC. Translation gives CSVTLVQGGGREQYF.